One T cell receptor (beta chain) is described in this entry. Antigen: not known. A junction end diverges from the germline sequence, so it may reflect a read error. These data originate in a study of tumor-infiltrating lymphocytes in glioblastoma multiforme. Study findings and constraints: The TCR and somatic mutation analysis included just one glioblastoma patient. Detected clone frequencies may not reflect cell counts, being RNA-based.

The CDR3 is 16 residues long. Germline values: CDR1 ENHRY, CDR2 SYGVKD. TCRB libraries came from RNA via three nested multiplex PCR rounds. Via MiXCR, TCRdb re-called the multiplex PCR reads, giving one row per CDR3 protein. The data contain about 8,400 distinct CDR3 sequences, 65% to 75% of them singletons. Material for sequencing was brain tumor tissue. The TCR was taken from a male donor with glioblastoma. The V gene is TRBV10-3, the J gene TRBJ1-3, with D tentatively TRBD1 (6 bases). CDR3 sequence (DNA): TGTGCCATCAGCTGGGACACTCCTGTCTCTGGAAACATCATATATTTT. Its translation is CAISWDTPVSGNIIYF.